This T cell receptor (beta chain) emerged from a study of CD8+ T cells in alopecia areata. In the study overall: Treated patients swallowed 5 to 10 mg of oral tofacitinib twice daily.

Treatment meaning: oral pan-JAK inhibitor, 5-10 mg twice daily. PBMCs were stained for CD3, CD4 and CD8, and CD4+ and CD8+ T cells were sorted. The CDR3 has 13 amino acids. Germline lookup yields CDR1 MNHNS and CDR2 SASEGT. Trimming pared 3 bases from V and 5 bases from J, leaving 8 bases between. Study results and caveats: Scalp clonality, together with expanded CD8+ clones among the top 100, fell significantly with tofacitinib. Possibly because of HLA-related factors, TCR sharing was less clear across patients than in mice.

RNA was extracted and reverse transcribed into cDNA as the sequencing template. Sequencing used immunoSEQ multiplex PCR; TCRdb keeps in-frame clones, though not all of them. The sample records 200,000 to 250,000 clones, roughly two fifths being singletons. About this clone: Its target is unknown.

This chain uses TRBV6-1 with TRBJ1-5, with D possibly TRBD1 on 5 matching bases. The receptor was isolated from a human donor with alopecia areata. Sequencing used CD4+ T cells sorted from blood, obtained at approximately week 34, from a patient treated with tofacitinib. The CDR3 DNA reads TGTGCCAGCAGTGACGACAGAGATCAGCCCCAGCATTTT. Translation: CASSDDRDQPQHF.